This T cell receptor beta chain was captured in a study of cytomegalovirus exposure and HLA in healthy donors. Comment on this clone: Antigen: not known.

13 Jbeta primers and 60 Vbeta primers were used for the PCR. Assay: immunoSEQ multiplex PCR; the TCRdb copy retains only in-frame clones and omits some. Of more than 130,000 clones detected, more than 70% appear once; the ten largest clones hold 4.5% to 6%. J gave up 7 bases and V 4 bases, and 5 bases lay outside the gene matches. Per germline, CDR1 SGHRS and CDR2 YFSETQ. The CDR3 consists of 14 residues. General study results and limits: Presence/absence analyses took donor sequencing depth as roughly uniform.

The sequencing sample was made of PBMCs. The genes are TRBV5-1 and TRBJ1-3, with 10 bases aligning to TRBD1. The sequence was obtained from a woman in her fifties or sixties in good health and CMV-seronegative. The CDR3 nucleotides read TGCGCCAGCAGCCAGACAGGGGGCGCGAACACCATATATTTT. Translated: CASSQTGGANTIYF.